Listed here are 24 T cell receptor beta chains from one sample, sequenced in a study of patients and donors after allogeneic stem cell transplantation. Using its own MiXCR run on the RT-PCR reads, TCRdb lists one record per CDR3 protein. Among some 880,000 distinct CDR3 sequences listed, roughly 17% were seen once. Source material: blood, either unsorted or a sorted T cell fraction (not recorded which). These TCRs come from a human donor who was either an allogeneic HSCT recipient or a stem cell or donor lymphocyte infusion donor (not recorded which). It is not recorded whose cells these are; they may come from a transplant donor.

The chain joins TRBV9 to TRBJ2-7, with D tentatively TRBD1 (6 bases). Germline CDR1 SGDLS, CDR2 YYNGEE. Trimming pared 3 bases from V and 5 bases from J, leaving 15 bases between. This CDR3 is built from 14 residues. CDR3 residues: CASSGAGEVDEQYF. The DNA of the CDR3 is TGTGCCAGCAGCGGTGCAGGGGAAGTAGACGAGCAGTACTTC.

The chain joins TRBV27 to TRBJ2-5; a possible D gene is TRBD2 (5 bases). The CDR3 length is 15 residues. Germline V gene sequence: CDR1 MNHEY, CDR2 SMNVEV (reference sequence). V dropped 0 bases and J dropped 6 bases, with 14 bases sitting between them. This chain's CDR3 is CASSLSSQRMKTQYF. The CDR3 DNA reads TGTGCCAGCAGTTTATCAAGTCAGCGGATGAAGACCCAGTACTTC.

This clonotype was seen more than once but under ten times. The rearrangement uses TRBV5-6 and TRBJ2-3; tentatively, D is TRBD1 (6 bases). Germline lookup yields CDR1 SGHDT and CDR2 YYEEEE. V dropped 1 base and J dropped 3 bases, with 18 bases sitting between them. The CDR3 loop spans 17 amino acids. DNA for the CDR3: TGTGCCAGCAGCTTGAGACCTGGGCAGGGGATAACAGATACGCAGTATTTT. It encodes CASSLRPGQGITDTQYF.

The chain uses TRBV20-1 and TRBJ1-2, with TRBD1 identical over 7 bases. The CDR3 sequence is 12 residues long. V lost 4 bases and J lost 6; bases outside the gene matches: 5. Germline CDR1 and CDR2: DFQATT and SNEGSKA (reference sequence). The CDR3 spells CSATRDRDGYTF. The CDR3 bases are TGCAGTGCTACCCGGGACAGAGATGGCTACACCTTC.

The chain links TRBV7-2 to TRBJ2-3; 7 bases map to TRBD1. CDR3 size: 15 residues. Germline CDR1 reads SGHTA; CDR2 reads FQGNSA. The V and J ends lost 4 bases and 4 bases, in that order; junction bases with no gene match: 8. The CDR3 protein is CASSSGQVGADTQYF. The CDR3 nucleotides are TGTGCCAGCAGCTCCGGACAGGTTGGCGCAGATACGCAGTATTTT.

V is TRBV20-1 and J is TRBJ2-5, with TRBD2 matching 14 bases. The CDR3 loop spans 16 amino acids. Unmatched junction bases numbered 5, after V lost 0 bases and J lost 5 bases. The germline V gene has CDR1 DFQATT and CDR2 SNEGSKA (reference sequence). The CDR3 sequence: CSAREGLAGVAETQYF. CDR3 nucleotide sequence: TGCAGTGCTAGAGAGGGACTAGCGGGAGTCGCGGAGACCCAGTACTTC.

This clonotype was counted only a few times. The chain links TRBV4-3 to TRBJ1-1, with no clear D. Germline V gene lookup returns CDR1 LGHNA and CDR2 YSLEER. Between the trimmed V and J ends, which lost 2 bases and 5 bases, there was a span of 9 bases. The CDR3 sequence is 13 residues long. CDR3 loop: CASSQIAETEAFF. In DNA form, the CDR3 reads TGCGCCAGCAGCCAAATCGCGGAGACTGAAGCTTTCTTT.

This clonotype has only a few counts. The chain employs TRBV29-1 and TRBJ2-3; TRBD2 aligns across 8 bases. The CDR3 consists of 14 residues. Losses at the gene ends were 6 bases for V and 0 bases for J; bases not matched to a gene: 5. Germline-derived CDR1 and CDR2 are SQVTM and ANQGSEA. The CDR3 nucleotides are TGCAGCGTGTTAAGCGGGGGTAGCACAGATACGCAGTATTTT. It codes for CSVLSGGSTDTQYF.

J is TRBJ2-7 and V is TRBV6-2 or TRBV6-3; D may match TRBD1 or TRBD2 (5 bases each). The CDR3 totals 12 residues. Germline-derived CDR1 and CDR2 are MNHEY and SVGEGT. V shed 4 bases and J shed 7 bases, with 11 bases lying between them. The CDR3 reads CASSSPWGEQYF. The CDR3 DNA is TGTGCCAGCAGTTCCCCCTGGGGGGAGCAGTACTTC.

This chain joins TRBV20-1 and TRBJ2-3, with 9 bases that match TRBD1. The V segment lost 5 bases and the J segment 5 bases; nucleotides outside the gene matches: 8. Germline V lookup: CDR1 DFQATT, CDR2 SNEGSKA (reference sequence). The CDR3 runs to 14 residues. The CDR3 region is CSAPGTGWGDTQYF. In DNA, the CDR3 is TGCAGTGCTCCCGGGACAGGGTGGGGAGATACGCAGTATTTT.

The table lists this clonotype with a few counts. The chain recombines TRBV20-1 with TRBJ2-7, with D tentatively TRBD1 (6 bases). Germline V gene sequence: CDR1 DFQATT, CDR2 SNEGSKA (reference sequence). Trimming left V 2 bases short and J 2 bases short, with 19 bases between. The CDR3 has 16 residues. CDR3 coding DNA: TGCAGTGCTAGAATGGGGGCCCGGGGCCGAGCCTACGAGCAGTACTTC. This sequence encodes CSARMGARGRAYEQYF.

The chain has TRBV3-1 and TRBJ2-1, with 8 bases lining up with TRBD2. CDR3 length: 16 amino acids. The germline gives CDR1 LGHDT, CDR2 YNNKEL (reference sequence). V dropped 0 bases and J dropped 7; count of bases not matched to a gene: 8. CDR3 protein: CASSQDQNGRGNEQFF. CDR3 DNA sequence: TGTGCCAGCAGCCAAGATCAGAACGGGAGGGGAAATGAGCAGTTCTTC.

V usage is TRBV5-4 and J usage is TRBJ2-7, with D hard to call. V lost 3 bases to trimming and J lost 2 bases, with 12 bases between them. Germline loops: CDR1 SGHNT, CDR2 YYREEE (reference sequence). The CDR3 covers 14 residues. CDR3 region: CASSSPEGTYEQYF. In DNA form, the CDR3 reads TGTGCCAGCAGCTCGCCAGAAGGGACCTACGAGCAGTACTTC.

This clonotype was observed a handful of times. The CDR3 region is CSARDHTPNTGELFF. The CDR3 region has the DNA TGCAGTGCTAGAGATCATACCCCGAACACCGGGGAGCTGTTTTTT. The chain links TRBV20-1 to TRBJ2-2; D gene uncertain. Germline lookup yields CDR1 DFQATT and CDR2 SNEGSKA (reference sequence). The CDR3 sequence is 15 residues long. V dropped 0 bases and J dropped 0 bases, with 8 bases sitting between them.

The V gene is TRBV14, the J gene TRBJ2-2; perhaps TRBD2 as D (5 bases). The germline V gene has CDR1 SGHDN and CDR2 FVKESK. This CDR3 is built from 16 residues. V gave up 4 bases and J gave up 6 bases, with 18 bases separating them. The CDR3 DNA reads TGTGCCAGCAGCCCGCCTAGCTCACCAGGCGCCGGGGAGCTGTTTTTT. Translation gives CASSPPSSPGAGELFF.

The rearrangement links TRBV27 to TRBJ2-4; D unclear. Trimming removed 3 bases from V and 8 bases from J, with 11 bases in between. This CDR3 spans 13 amino acids. Germline V gene data show CDR1 as MNHEY and CDR2 as SMNVEV (reference sequence). The CDR3 bases are TGTGCCAGCAGTTTCGACTCCAAGGACATTCAGTACTTC. Residues: CASSFDSKDIQYF.

The chain employs TRBV2 and TRBJ2-7, with D perhaps TRBD1 (6 bases). V was clipped by 7 bases and J by 2 bases, with 15 bases between them. The length of the CDR3 is 14 residues. Germline V lookup: CDR1 SNHLY, CDR2 FYNNEI. CDR3 sequence reads: CASTAPGDPYEQYF. DNA of the CDR3: TGTGCCAGCACGGCCCCAGGGGACCCCTACGAGCAGTACTTC.

This clonotype has only a few counts. V is TRBV6-5 and J is TRBJ2-3; 12 nucleotides align to TRBD2. The CDR3 extends over 14 amino acids. After removal of 2 bases from V and 11 bases from J, the junction contained 5 bases not matched to a gene. Germline V gives CDR1 MNHEY, CDR2 SVGAGI. The CDR3 DNA follows: TGTGCCAGCAGTTACCCAGGACTAGCGGGACGGCAGTATTTT. Translating gives CASSYPGLAGRQYF.

The J gene is TRBJ1-1, the V gene TRBV3-1; the match to TRBD1 covers 10 bases. V gave up 2 bases and J gave up 1 base; unmatched junction bases: 13. From germline, CDR1 is LGHDT and CDR2 YNNKEL (reference sequence). The CDR3 has 19 amino acids. DNA of the CDR3: TGTGCCAGCAGCCAATTTGGTCTAGGGACAGGGGCCGGGAACACTGAAGCTTTCTTT. This translates into CASSQFGLGTGAGNTEAFF.

This clonotype has just a few counts. The chain is built from TRBV6-1 and TRBJ2-7; D might be TRBD2 (6 bases). V was shortened by 7 bases and J by 0 bases, with 13 bases between the two germline ends. Germline CDR1 MNHNS, CDR2 SASEGT. This CDR3 has 14 amino acids. CDR3 protein: CASTTGDSSYEQYF. CDR3 bases: TGTGCCAGCACGACGGGGGATAGCTCCTACGAGCAGTACTTC.

This clonotype turned up a few times. The chain recombines TRBV18 with TRBJ1-2, with 9 bases lining up with TRBD1. The germline gives CDR1 KGHSH, CDR2 LQKENI. The CDR3 has 15 residues. Trimming took 6 bases from V and 6 from J; bases not matched to a gene: 11. This chain's CDR3 is CASSTTGGEKNGYTF. CDR3 nucleotides: TGTGCCAGCTCTACAACAGGGGGCGAAAAGAATGGCTACACCTTC.

This chain connects TRBV29-1 to TRBJ2-2; a possible D gene is TRBD2 (6 bases). The germline gives CDR1 SQVTM, CDR2 ANQGSEA. V lost 7 bases, J lost 8 bases, and 14 bases lay in between. The CDR3 has 12 amino acids. The CDR3 sequence: CSAGELAGELFF. The CDR3 region has the DNA TGCAGCGCTGGGGAGCTAGCGGGGGAGCTGTTTTTT.

A few counts support this clonotype. The J gene is TRBJ2-3, the V gene TRBV5-6, with D maybe TRBD2 (5 bases). CDR1 is SGHDT and CDR2 is YYEEEE in the germline V gene. The CDR3 extends over 15 amino acids. Trimming pared 0 bases from V and 4 bases from J, leaving 12 bases between. The CDR3 reads CASSLDGKLSDTQYF. The CDR3 coding sequence is TGTGCCAGCAGCTTGGACGGGAAGCTCTCAGATACGCAGTATTTT.

V and J are TRBV7-6 and TRBJ1-1; 7 bases match TRBD1. Germline loops: CDR1 SGHVS, CDR2 FNYEAQ. J lost 4 bases, V lost 7 bases, and 9 bases had no gene match. The CDR3 has 14 residues. The CDR3 DNA follows: TGTGCCAGCAATATATACGAGGGGGCCACTGAAGCTTTCTTT. It yields the protein CASNIYEGATEAFF.